Given below is one T cell receptor (beta chain) in context. The source of the sample is a study of blood T cell repertoires in COVID-19. Study information: Researchers got acute and convalescent COVID-19 samples from the United States, Italy and Spain. The analysed material was cDNA or gDNA that came from T cells, B-cell-depleted T cells, or PBMCs.

Clones were sequenced by immunoSEQ multiplex PCR, and TCRdb holds only the in-frame ones, with some missing. The sample has approximately 300,000 clones, 85% to 90% seen once. Trimming shortened V by 0 bases and J by 5 bases, and 11 bases separated the two germline ends. Germline V gives CDR1 SGDLS, CDR2 YYNGEE. The CDR3 totals 14 residues. The chain recombines TRBV9 with TRBJ1-2; D is unclear. Sequenced sample: peripheral blood. The clonotype originates from a woman aged 40 to 55 with acute or convalescent COVID-19. The CDR3 is CASSVATGGYGYTF. In nucleotides, the CDR3 is TGTGCCAGCAGCGTAGCTACGGGAGGGTATGGCTACACCTTC.